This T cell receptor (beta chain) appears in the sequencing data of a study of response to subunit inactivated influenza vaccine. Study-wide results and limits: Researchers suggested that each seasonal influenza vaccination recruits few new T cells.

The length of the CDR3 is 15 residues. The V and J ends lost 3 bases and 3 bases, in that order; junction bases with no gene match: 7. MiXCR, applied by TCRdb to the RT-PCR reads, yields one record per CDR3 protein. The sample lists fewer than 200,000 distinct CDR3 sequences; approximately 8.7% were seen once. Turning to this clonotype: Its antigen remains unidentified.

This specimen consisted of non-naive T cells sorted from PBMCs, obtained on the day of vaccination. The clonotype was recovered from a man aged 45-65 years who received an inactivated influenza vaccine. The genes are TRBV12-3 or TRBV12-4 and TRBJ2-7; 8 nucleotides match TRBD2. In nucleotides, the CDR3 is TGTGCCAGCAGTTTTGGGCTAGCGGGCAACTACGAGCAGTACTTC. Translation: CASSFGLAGNYEQYF.